This entry lists 11 T cell receptor beta chains sequenced from one sample in a study of blood T cell repertoires in COVID-19. TCRdb's copy holds only in-frame clones and misses some; the assay was immunoSEQ multiplex PCR. The table has fewer than 25,000 clones, around 90% seen once. Sequencing input: peripheral blood. The receptors originated from a human donor in a cohort sampled during active COVID-19.

The chain uses TRBV30 and TRBJ1-4; D possibly corresponds to TRBD1 (5 bases). CDR1 GTSNPN and CDR2 SVGIG come from the germline V gene (reference sequence). V lost 2 bases and J 0 bases, leaving 10 bases between the germline ends. The CDR3 spans 15 residues. The CDR3 region is CAWSPGHATNEKLFF. In DNA form, the CDR3 reads TGTGCCTGGAGTCCCGGACATGCAACTAATGAAAAACTGTTTTTT.

This CDR3 is CASSLIWLRDRERNSGNTIYF. The DNA for the CDR3 is TGTGCCAGCAGCCTAATTTGGCTCCGGGACAGGGAAAGGAACTCTGGAAACACCATATATTTT. The V gene is TRBV28, the J gene TRBJ1-3; 9 bases align to TRBD1. The CDR3 covers 21 residues. V lost 6 bases and J lost 0; bases outside the gene matches: 21. The germline gives CDR1 MDHEN, CDR2 SYDVKM.

The J gene is TRBJ1-1, the V gene TRBV7-9, with 7 positions matching TRBD1. The CDR3 spans 15 residues. The V and J ends lost 5 bases and 0 bases, in that order; junction bases with no gene match: 6. Germline V gene data show CDR1 as SEHNR and CDR2 as FQNEAQ (reference sequence). CDR3: CASSPGQLMNTEAFF. CDR3 nucleotides: TGTGCCAGCAGCCCGGGACAGCTCATGAACACTGAAGCTTTCTTT.

This chain's CDR3 is CASSAPFQDTQYF. CDR3 nucleotide sequence: TGTGCCAGCAGCGCGCCATTCCAAGATACGCAGTATTTT. The J gene is TRBJ2-3, the V gene TRBV2; no clear D. Germline-derived CDR1 and CDR2 are SNHLY and FYNNEI. V lost 6 bases and J 5 bases, leaving 12 bases between the germline ends. This CDR3 region has 13 residues.

The chain is built from TRBV6-5 and TRBJ2-7; D gene ambiguous. In germline, CDR1 is MNHEY, CDR2 SVGAGI. The CDR3 has 11 amino acids. V gave up 6 bases and J gave up 3 bases, with 6 bases separating them. The CDR3 coding sequence is TGTGCCAGCAGATCCAACTACGAGCAGTACTTC. Residues: CASRSNYEQYF.

This clone occurred once. The chain has TRBV5-1 and TRBJ2-7, with 11 bases aligning to TRBD1. The CDR3 sequence is 15 residues long. The V gene end was trimmed by 2 bases and the J gene end by 6 bases; junction bases not matched to a gene: 7. Germline CDR1 is SGHRS and CDR2 is YFSETQ. The CDR3 nucleotides read TGCGCCAGCAGCTTATCCTCAGGGACAGGGGGCGAGCAGTACTTC. Its translation is CASSLSSGTGGEQYF. The full variable domain, in which reference TRBV5-1 and TRBJ2-7 provide the parts outside the CDR3, is KAGVTQTPRYLIKTRGQQVTLSCSPISGHRSVSWYQQTPGQGLQFLFEYFSETQRNKGNFPGRFSGRQFSNSRSEMNVSTLELGDSALYLCASSLSSGTGGEQYFGPGTRLTVT.

The chain joins TRBV11-2 to TRBJ2-5, with 11 positions matching TRBD2. The CDR3 has 16 amino acids. V was clipped by 5 bases and J by 5 bases; unmatched bases: 10. Germline-derived CDR1 and CDR2 are SGHAT and FQNNGV. The CDR3 region is CASSPIAGGRGETQYF. CDR3 nucleotide sequence: TGTGCCAGCAGCCCCATAGCGGGGGGGCGGGGTGAGACCCAGTACTTC.

V gene TRBV11-2 combines with J gene TRBJ2-3; no clear D gene. The CDR3 is 14 residues long. Deletions cut 5 bases from V and 1 base from J, with 10 bases between. CDR1 and CDR2 from the germline V gene are SGHAT and FQNNGV. CDR3 coding DNA: TGTGCCAGCAGCCCCTTCCGGGGCACAGATACGCAGTATTTT. Protein product: CASSPFRGTDTQYF.

The gene calls are TRBV6-2 or TRBV6-3 and TRBJ1-5, with 7 bases fitting TRBD1. The ends lost 4 bases at V and 7 bases at J; junction bases unmatched: 7. The CDR3 loop spans 14 amino acids. Germline V gives CDR1 MNHEY, CDR2 SVGEGT. CDR3 bases: TGTGCCAGCAGTTCACGGGACAGACGCCAGCCCCAGCATTTT. This encodes CASSSRDRRQPQHF.

The chain employs TRBV11-2 and TRBJ1-1, with a possible D match to TRBD1 (5 bases). Trimming cost V 1 base and J 2 bases, with 8 bases left between them. The length of the CDR3 is 14 residues. Germline V CDR1 and CDR2: SGHAT, FQNNGV. The DNA of the CDR3 is TGTGCCAGCAGCTTAGGCAGGGAAAACACTGAAGCTTTCTTT. It codes for CASSLGRENTEAFF.

The DNA for the CDR3 is TGTGCCAGCAGCTTGGAGTCCCAGGGCGCTAATTCACCCCTCCACTTT. This gives the protein CASSLESQGANSPLHF. V and J are TRBV5-4 and TRBJ1-6; D is perhaps TRBD1 (5 bases). This CDR3 contains 16 residues. The V end lost 0 bases, the J end lost 6 bases, and 13 bases lay between the germline ends. CDR1 is SGHNT and CDR2 is YYREEE in the germline V gene (reference sequence).